The 15 T cell receptor beta chains below come from one sample, sequenced in a study of regulatory T cells in long-lasting Graves disease. Documented time point: newly diagnosed GD, antithyroid drugs for less than 3 months. PBMC RNA served as the TCR library source. Through Arm-PCR of CDR3 regions and iRepertoire HTBI primers, TCR beta libraries were built. TCRdb used MiXCR to reprocess the multiplex PCR reads, holding one entry per CDR3 protein. There are roughly 220,000 distinct CDR3 sequences in the sample; around 18% occur only once, and around 20% lies in the top ten. The specimen comprised peripheral blood mononuclear cells (PBMCs), sampled at new diagnosis, from a patient treated with antithyroid drugs. The receptors here all came from a female donor with Graves disease.

The rearrangement links TRBV6-2 or TRBV6-3 to TRBJ2-3; the D gene is possibly TRBD2 (5 bases). V was clipped by 0 bases and J by 0 bases, with 10 bases between them. Germline V gene lookup returns CDR1 MNHEY and CDR2 SVGEGT. The length of the CDR3 is 16 residues. In DNA form, the CDR3 reads TGTGCCAGCAGTTACTCGAGGGTAGATAGCACAGATACGCAGTATTTT. Translating it yields CASSYSRVDSTDTQYF.

Many counts were recorded for this clonotype. V gene TRBV28 combines with J gene TRBJ1-5, with D unclear. The CDR3 has 13 residues. Between the trimmed V and J ends, which lost 7 bases and 6 bases, there was a span of 13 bases. Germline CDR1 MDHEN, CDR2 SYDVKM. CDR3 region: CASKVGIRQPQHF. CDR3 DNA: TGTGCCAGCAAGGTGGGGATCCGTCAGCCCCAGCATTTT.

V usage is TRBV6-2 or TRBV6-3 and J usage is TRBJ1-4; no clear D gene. Per germline, CDR1 MNHEY and CDR2 SVGEGT. The CDR3 extends over 14 amino acids. V was cut by 5 bases and J by 12 bases, with 19 bases left in between. This chain's CDR3 is CASSEVYDRRELFF. CDR3 sequence (DNA): TGTGCCAGCAGTGAAGTCTATGATCGGCGGGAACTGTTTTTT.

This clonotype was seen a handful of times. This may arise from a read error, as a much more abundant clone is one base away. The CDR3 DNA sequence: TGTGCCAGCCGGGGACGGGGAATAGATTCACCCCTCCACTTT. Protein product: CASRGRGIDSPLHF. This chain links TRBV12-3 or TRBV12-4 with TRBJ1-6; D may be TRBD1 (5 bases). The V end lost 8 bases, the J end lost 8 bases, and 16 bases lay between the germline ends. The CDR3 covers 14 residues.

This clonotype was observed at least ten times. The chain carries TRBV11-2 and TRBJ1-2; TRBD1 might be the D (5 bases). CDR1 SGHAT and CDR2 FQNNGV come from the germline V gene. CDR3 size: 13 residues. V lost 3 bases to trimming and J lost 4 bases, with 9 bases between them. The CDR3 protein is CASSLGPLYGYTF. DNA of the CDR3: TGTGCCAGCAGCTTGGGACCCCTCTATGGCTACACCTTC.

This clonotype was detected ten times or more. The rearrangement joins TRBV20-1 to TRBJ2-5; no clear D gene. This CDR3 comprises 14 residues. Trimming removed 1 base from V and 5 bases from J, with 14 bases in between. Per the germline V gene, CDR1 is DFQATT and CDR2 is SNEGSKA (reference sequence). DNA of the CDR3: TGCAGTGCTAGAGGAAGCCAGGCGGAGGAGACCCAGTACTTC. Translating it yields CSARGSQAEETQYF.

This clonotype was counted at least ten times. The chain couples TRBV7-2 to TRBJ1-3; 10 bases agree with TRBD1. The CDR3 has 16 amino acids. V shed 0 bases, J shed 4 bases, and the junction held 3 bases outside the gene matches. In germline, CDR1 is SGHTA, CDR2 FQGNSA. The DNA of the CDR3 is TGTGCCAGCAGCTTAGCAGGGACAGGGGTCGGAAACACCATATATTTT. Amino acid sequence: CASSLAGTGVGNTIYF.

The rearrangement links TRBV30 to TRBJ2-1; 7 bases are shared with TRBD1. J was trimmed by 4 bases and V by 3 bases; bases with no gene match: 0. Per germline, CDR1 GTSNPN and CDR2 SVGIG (reference sequence). The CDR3 is 12 residues long. The CDR3 region is CAWSRGYNEQFF. Written as DNA, the CDR3 is TGTGCCTGGAGCAGGGGGTACAATGAGCAGTTCTTC.

In its sample, this clonotype was seen many times. This chain joins TRBV6-1 and TRBJ2-7; 8 positions match TRBD2. The CDR3 length is 15 residues. Unmatched junction bases numbered 7, after V lost 5 bases and J lost 1 base. Germline lookup yields CDR1 MNHNS and CDR2 SASEGT. The CDR3, as DNA: TGTGCCAGCAGTCCCGACAGCGGGGGATCCTACGAGCAGTACTTC. Translating gives CASSPDSGGSYEQYF.

Regarding this clonotype: Its ends do not fully match the called genes, so a read error is possible. The genes are TRBV5-5 and TRBJ2-7; 8 bases align to TRBD1. CDR1 and CDR2 from the germline V gene are SGHKS and YYEKEE (reference sequence). CDR3 length: 13 residues. CDR3 protein: CAGSWTGSYEQYF. The CDR3, as DNA: TGTGCCGGCAGCTGGACAGGGTCCTACGAGCAGTACTTC. The full variable domain, rest sourced from reference TRBV5-5 and TRBJ2-7, is DAGVTQSPTHLIKTRGQQVTLRCSPISGHKSVSWYQQVLGQGPQFIFQYYEKEERGRGNFPDRFSARQFPNYSSELNVNALLLGDSALYLCAGSWTGSYEQYFGPGTRLTVT.

To note about this clonotype: A far larger clone is a single base away, which makes a read error likely. V is TRBV7-2 and J is TRBJ1-2; no clear D. The germline V gene encodes CDR1 SGHTA and CDR2 FQGNSA. This CDR3 spans 12 amino acids. Trimming cost V 6 bases and J 4 bases, with 9 bases left between them. The CDR3 DNA reads as TGTGCCAGCAGGACGGATCTCTATGGCTACACCTTC. Translation gives CASRTDLYGYTF.

The rearrangement uses TRBV6-1 and TRBJ1-1; D is undetermined. Germline CDR1 reads MNHNS; CDR2 reads SASEGT. This CDR3 is built from 12 residues. V was shortened by 5 bases and J by 1 base, with 5 bases between the two germline ends. The CDR3 nucleotides are TGTGCCAGCAGTACCCAGAACACTGAAGCTTTCTTT. Protein sequence: CASSTQNTEAFF.

In its sample, this clonotype was seen many times. The chain has TRBV10-1 and TRBJ1-3, with D unresolved. V was cut by 1 base and J by 0 bases, with 4 bases left in between. CDR1 and CDR2 from the germline V gene are WNHNN and SYGVQD (reference sequence). There are 14 residues in the CDR3. For the CDR3, the DNA is TGCGCCAGCAGTGAGTACAGCTCTGGAAACACCATATATTTT. Residues: CASSEYSSGNTIYF.

The V and J genes are TRBV2 and TRBJ1-2, with 10 bases matching TRBD1. With V trimmed by 7 bases and J by 6 bases, 8 bases remained unmatched. Germline V gene data show CDR1 as SNHLY and CDR2 as FYNNEI. This CDR3 has 14 amino acids. CDR3 bases: TGTGCCAGCAAGACCGGGACAGGGGATGATGGCTACACCTTC. Its translation: CASKTGTGDDGYTF.

This clonotype has at least ten counts. The gene calls are TRBV27 and TRBJ1-1; D not resolved. From germline, CDR1 is MNHEY and CDR2 SMNVEV (reference sequence). V lost 4 bases and J lost 2, with 11 bases in between. The CDR3 loop spans 14 amino acids. The chain's CDR3 is CASSYLTDNTEAFF. The CDR3 nucleotides are TGTGCCAGCAGTTATTTGACCGATAACACTGAAGCTTTCTTT.